This TCR beta chain was recorded in a study of human T cells and chemical hapten exposure. Points from the study as a whole: The donors suffered from alopecia, so their immune response may not match that of healthy people. Controls formed significantly fewer large CDR3 similarity clusters than expanded TCRs did.

TCRdb reprocessed the RACE reads with MiXCR, giving one entry per CDR3 protein. The sample yields 89,000 or so distinct CDR3 sequences, about 8% seen once. Time point reported: pre-sensitization, week 0. Treatment of the sample: therapeutic diphenylcyclopropenone sensitization with weekly scalp DPC. Only a few counts were recorded for this clonotype. Its antigen remains unidentified. This CDR3 has 16 residues. Germline V gene sequence: CDR1 LNHNV, CDR2 YYDKDF (reference sequence). Trimming pared 1 base from V and 4 bases from J, leaving 15 bases between. The rearrangement joins TRBV15 to TRBJ2-3; either TRBD1 or TRBD2 may supply D (5 bases each). The TCR was taken from a man aged 35 to 55 with alopecia areata. Some clones in this sample may be carry-over from other donors' samples. This specimen was whole blood, taken in connection with sensitization to the hapten diphenylcyclopropenone (DPC). CDR3 sequence (DNA): TGTGCCACCAGCAGAGGCGAGGGTGAGGGGTCAGATACGCAGTATTTT. Translating gives CATSRGEGEGSDTQYF.